This T cell receptor beta chain was recorded in a study of CD8+CD57+ T cells in acquired aplastic anemia. About the study: Across the sorted CD4+ and CD8+ cells, DNA amounts averaged about 3 ug. Study-level findings and limits: No significant difference in CD8+ Simpson's diversity was found between patients and controls. Patients and controls shared some 30 CD8+ CDR3 sequences, highly expressed in patients.

This clonotype has at least ten counts. Its target is unknown. V was clipped by 4 bases and J by 6 bases; unmatched bases: 12. Germline V lookup: CDR1 SGDLS, CDR2 YYNGEE. The CDR3 is 15 amino acids. Investigators profiled TCR beta VDJ and CDR3 from genomic DNA template. TCRdb called the reads again in MiXCR, with one record for every CDR3 protein. The sample carries more than 250,000 distinct CDR3 sequences, around 60% recorded once. Sequenced input: sorted CD4+, CD8+, or CD8+CD57+ T cells (not recorded which) from PBMCs. The receptor's source is a human donor with severe aplastic anemia or a healthy control (not recorded which). The chain recombines TRBV9 with TRBJ1-2, with 7 bases aligning to TRBD1. The CDR3 DNA reads TGTGCCAGCAGCTTCAGCTCTCAGGGGGATGATGGCTACACCTTC. Translating it yields CASSFSSQGDDGYTF.